A selection of T cell receptor beta chains follows, all from one sample in a study of identical twins. TCRdb reprocessed the 5' RACE reads with MiXCR, giving one entry per CDR3 protein. The sample carries approximately 230,000 distinct CDR3 sequences, roughly an eighth recorded once. Source material: memory (CD45RO+) T cells sorted from blood. These receptor sequences come from a woman aged 18-29 years in good health. Each CDR3 is given with its conserved first and last residue. The D gene is left open where the match is weak. Only some rows state a clone size, as once, few, many or a class for expanded clones.

TRBJ2-2	.	.	TRBV29-1	CSAWGRESAGELFF	TGCAGCGCCTGGGGCAGGGAAAGCGCCGGGGAGCTGTTTTTT
TRBJ1-2	few	.	TRBV20-1	CSARILLFSNYGYTF	TGCAGTGCTAGAATTTTGTTATTTAGTAACTATGGCTACACCTTC
TRBJ2-7	.	.	TRBV7-8	CASSLESSGEQYF	TGTGCCAGCAGCTTAGAATCGTCGGGCGAGCAGTACTTC
TRBJ2-6	many	.	TRBV27	CASSFLGTPSSGANVLTF	TGTGCCAGCAGTTTTTTGGGTACCCCCAGCTCTGGGGCCAACGTCCTGACTTTC
TRBJ1-1	few	.	TRBV10-2	CASSDYQGTEAFF	TGCGCCAGCAGCGACTATCAGGGCACAGAAGCTTTCTTT
TRBJ1-1	many	.	TRBV9	CASSPGPLNTEAFF	TGTGCCAGCAGCCCCGGACCGCTGAACACTGAAGCTTTCTTT
TRBJ1-1	.	.	TRBV2	CASTRTPEGTEAFF	TGTGCCAGCACCAGGACACCCGAGGGCACTGAAGCTTTCTTT
TRBJ2-3	.	TRBD2	TRBV12-3/TRBV12-4	CASSFGSGASTDTQYF	TGTGCCAGCAGTTTCGGTAGCGGGGCATCCACAGATACGCAGTATTTT
TRBJ2-2	few	.	TRBV3-1	CASSQSNFGTGELFF	TGTGCCAGCAGCCAATCGAATTTTGGGACCGGGGAGCTGTTTTTT
TRBJ2-2	.	.	TRBV6-2/TRBV6-3	CASSRIITGELFF	TGTGCCAGCAGCAGGATTATCACCGGGGAGCTGTTTTTT
TRBJ1-3	few	.	TRBV7-6	CASSRRLGEGNTIYF	TGTGCCAGCAGCAGACGTTTGGGGGAAGGAAACACCATATATTTT
TRBJ2-5	.	.	TRBV20-1	CSASGVKEETQYF	TGCAGTGCTAGCGGGGTAAAAGAAGAGACCCAGTACTTC
TRBJ2-6	.	TRBD2	TRBV20-1	CSASERGYSGANVLTF	TGCAGTGCTAGCGAGCGGGGGTACTCTGGGGCCAACGTCCTGACTTTC
TRBJ1-5	.	.	TRBV19	CASADRRNQPQHF	TGTGCCAGTGCGGACCGCCGCAATCAGCCCCAGCATTTT
TRBJ1-6	few	.	TRBV6-1	CASSEARNSPLHF	TGTGCCAGCAGTGAGGCCAGAAATTCACCCCTCCACTTT
TRBJ2-7	few	TRBD2	TRBV18	CASSQSRTSGRSLYEQYF	TGTGCCAGCTCTCAAAGCCGGACTAGCGGGAGGAGTCTCTACGAGCAGTACTTC
TRBJ2-7	.	TRBD1	TRBV20-1	CSASNPIPGQVYEQYF	TGCAGTGCCTCTAATCCAATCCCCGGACAGGTCTACGAGCAGTACTTC
TRBJ1-1	.	.	TRBV5-6	CASSLAGEAFF	TGTGCCAGCAGCTTGGCAGGGGAGGCTTTCTTT
TRBJ2-1	many	.	TRBV5-1	CASSLGATSFGGSYEQFF	TGCGCCAGCAGCTTGGGGGCGACTAGTTTTGGTGGGTCGTATGAGCAGTTCTTC
TRBJ2-2	many	TRBD1	TRBV3-1	CASSWTGTGDTGELFF	TGTGCCAGCAGCTGGACCGGGACAGGGGACACCGGGGAGCTGTTTTTT
TRBJ2-3	few	TRBD1	TRBV7-7	CASSAHRGSDTQYF	TGTGCCAGCAGCGCCCACAGGGGGAGTGATACGCAGTATTTT
TRBJ1-1	.	.	TRBV10-2	CASSEGENAFF	TGCGCCAGCAGTGAGGGAGAGAACGCTTTCTTT
TRBJ2-1	few	TRBD2	TRBV27	CASKGRGSEQFF	TGTGCCAGCAAAGGGAGGGGATCTGAGCAGTTCTTC
TRBJ2-3	many	.	TRBV7-2	CASSKRFSTDTQYF	TGTGCCAGCAGCAAGCGGTTTAGCACAGATACGCAGTATTTT
TRBJ2-1	.	.	TRBV7-3	CSSSLDRSSYNEQFF	TGTTCCAGCAGCTTGGACAGAAGCTCCTACAATGAGCAGTTCTTC
TRBJ2-6	few	.	TRBV15	CATSRDYDGANVLTF	TGTGCCACCAGCAGAGATTATGATGGGGCCAACGTCCTGACTTTC
TRBJ2-1	many	TRBD2	TRBV3-1	CASSLLGGGKNNEQFF	TGTGCCAGCAGCCTCCTGGGCGGGGGGAAAAACAATGAGCAGTTCTTC
TRBJ2-7	many	.	TRBV5-1	CASSLYTTTKGEQYF	TGCGCCAGCAGCTTGTACACCACGACCAAGGGCGAGCAGTACTTC
TRBJ1-2	.	TRBD1	TRBV25-1	CASSERTGGRGYGYTF	TGTGCCAGCAGTGAAAGAACAGGGGGTAGGGGGTATGGCTACACCTTC
TRBJ2-2	.	.	TRBV3-1	CASSQESMAPGELFF	TGTGCCAGCAGCCAAGAATCTATGGCCCCCGGGGAGCTGTTTTTT
TRBJ1-6	.	.	TRBV6-2/TRBV6-3	CASSYSSRSSYNSPLHF	TGTGCCAGCAGTTACTCGAGCAGGAGCTCCTATAATTCACCCCTCCACTTT
TRBJ1-5	many	.	TRBV5-1	CASSLGDRNQPQHF	TGCGCCAGCAGCTTGGGGGATCGCAATCAGCCCCAGCATTTT
TRBJ2-1	few	.	TRBV4-2	CASSQFRDPWYNEQFF	TGTGCCAGCAGCCAATTCCGGGACCCTTGGTACAATGAGCAGTTCTTC
TRBJ1-1	.	.	TRBV20-1	CSASRSSGDTEAFF	TGCAGTGCTAGTAGGTCTTCCGGAGACACTGAAGCTTTCTTT
TRBJ2-7	few	TRBD2	TRBV10-2	CASSEGRGVNLYEQYF	TGCGCCAGCAGTGAGGGGCGGGGGGTGAATCTATACGAGCAGTACTTC
TRBJ1-6	many	TRBD1	TRBV5-5	CASSTGDSPLHF	TGTGCCAGCAGCACAGGGGACTCACCCCTCCACTTT
TRBJ2-5	few	.	TRBV11-2	CASSSAKGETQYF	TGTGCCAGCAGCTCCGCAAAGGGGGAGACCCAGTACTTC
TRBJ2-1	many	.	TRBV27	CASSFGSSYNEQFF	TGTGCCAGCAGCTTCGGGAGCTCCTACAATGAGCAGTTCTTC
TRBJ2-5	few	TRBD1	TRBV20-1	CSAVGQSQETQYF	TGCAGTGCTGTGGGACAGAGCCAAGAGACCCAGTACTTC
TRBJ2-3	many	.	TRBV5-1	CASSLESLTDTQYF	TGCGCCAGCAGCTTGGAGTCCTTGACAGATACGCAGTATTTT
TRBJ2-3	few	.	TRBV2	CASSPQGRADTQYF	TGTGCCAGCAGCCCACAGGGTCGGGCAGATACGCAGTATTTT
TRBJ2-1	many	.	TRBV29-1	CSAGTYNDNEQFF	TGCAGCGCCGGGACATATAATGACAATGAGCAGTTCTTC
TRBJ2-7	.	.	TRBV12-3/TRBV12-4	CASTTSRKGLLRGFSYEQYF	TGTGCCAGCACCACTTCTAGAAAGGGTCTGCTGCGGGGATTCTCCTACGAGCAGTACTTC
TRBJ1-1	.	.	TRBV19	CASSAGRLNTEAFF	TGTGCCAGTAGTGCCGGGCGGCTGAACACTGAAGCTTTCTTT
TRBJ2-6	.	.	TRBV28	CASSARYGYPGANVLTF	TGTGCCAGCAGTGCGAGATACGGGTACCCTGGGGCCAACGTCCTGACTTTC
TRBJ2-3	.	TRBD2	TRBV18	CASSQIAGGPGDTQYF	TGTGCCAGCTCCCAAATAGCGGGAGGGCCAGGAGATACGCAGTATTTT
TRBJ2-7	few	.	TRBV11-2	CASSLTNYEQYF	TGTGCCAGCAGCCTGACAAATTACGAGCAGTACTTC
TRBJ1-6	.	.	TRBV7-9	CASSTSGGESPLHF	TGTGCCAGCAGCACGAGTGGGGGGGAATCACCCCTCCACTTT